These 27 T cell receptor beta chains came from one sample sequenced in a study of T cell responses to AZD1222 COVID-19 vaccine. Clones were read by immunoSEQ multiplex PCR, and TCRdb kept only the in-frame ones, dropping some. Counted here are about 180,000 clones, around 89% occurring once; the ten biggest clones make up roughly 25%. Sequencing was performed on peripheral blood, taken 28 days after the second AZD1222 dose. The receptors shown here come from an adult who received the AZD1222 COVID-19 vaccine.

V gene TRBV19 combines with J gene TRBJ2-2; D is ambiguous. The germline CDR1 and CDR2 sequences are LNHDA and SQIVND (reference sequence). Trimming left V 7 bases short and J 8 bases short, with 11 bases between. CDR3 length: 12 amino acids. In nucleotides, the CDR3 is TGTGCCAGTACCAAAGTCGGAGGGGAGCTGTTTTTT. This gives the protein CASTKVGGELFF.

The genes are TRBV4-2 and TRBJ2-7, with D perhaps given as TRBD1 or TRBD2 (5 bases each). This CDR3 has 16 residues. Germline-derived CDR1 and CDR2 are LGHNA and YNFKEQ. V lost 0 bases, J lost 3 bases, and 15 bases lay in between. CDR3 amino acids: CASSQDFDGAYYEQYF. In DNA form, the CDR3 reads TGTGCCAGCAGCCAAGATTTCGACGGGGCCTACTACGAGCAGTACTTC.

CDR3 residues: CASSLAHGRHEQFF. CDR3 sequence (DNA): TGTGCCAGCAGCTTAGCGCACGGGAGACATGAGCAGTTCTTC. This chain uses TRBV7-2 with TRBJ2-1, with a weak D call TRBD2 (6 bases). This CDR3 comprises 14 residues. Deletions cut 0 bases from V and 8 bases from J, with 11 bases between. Germline-derived CDR1 and CDR2 are SGHTA and FQGNSA.

J is TRBJ1-2 and V is TRBV28; D not certain. This CDR3 has 13 residues. V was trimmed by 5 bases and J by 7 bases, leaving 14 bases between them. The germline CDR1 and CDR2 sequences are MDHEN and SYDVKM. The CDR3 sequence: CASSGEWFGGYTF. CDR3 DNA: TGTGCCAGCAGTGGGGAGTGGTTTGGTGGCTACACCTTC.

This chain connects TRBV9 to TRBJ2-2; D gene uncertain. Trimming removed 6 bases at V and 0 bases at J, with 9 bases between. CDR3 length equals 14 residues. The germline V gene has CDR1 SGDLS and CDR2 YYNGEE. The CDR3 nucleotides read TGTGCCAGCACCTCAGGACCGAACACCGGGGAGCTGTTTTTT. This encodes CASTSGPNTGELFF.

V is TRBV6-4 and J is TRBJ2-1; D possibly corresponds to TRBD2 (7 bases). The V end lost 2 bases, the J end lost 7 bases, and 12 bases lay between the germline ends. This CDR3 comprises 14 residues. The V gene's germline CDR1 is MRHNA and CDR2 SNTAGT. In DNA form, the CDR3 reads TGTGCCAGCAGTGACCAGGGAGGGGGAAATGAGCAGTTCTTC. Residues: CASSDQGGGNEQFF.

V gene TRBV5-1 combines with J gene TRBJ2-7; no clear D. This CDR3 has 15 amino acids. CDR1 is SGHRS, CDR2 YFSETQ, per germline. Trimming pared 0 bases from V and 0 bases from J, leaving 10 bases between. CDR3 region: CASSLDAVISYEQYF. CDR3 coding DNA: TGCGCCAGCAGCTTGGATGCAGTCATCTCCTACGAGCAGTACTTC.

The chain has TRBV7-9 and TRBJ2-2, with 7 bases fitting TRBD1. Trimming removed 6 bases from V and 3 bases from J; junction bases left unmatched: 4. This CDR3 is 14 amino acids long. CDR1 SEHNR and CDR2 FQNEAQ come from the germline V gene (reference sequence). The CDR3 nucleotides are TGTGCCAGCAGAGGACAGGCCGACACCGGGGAGCTGTTTTTT. Amino acids: CASRGQADTGELFF.

The rearrangement joins TRBV2 to TRBJ2-7; D is possibly TRBD1 (6 bases). This CDR3 has 13 amino acids. V lost 5 bases and J lost 3, with 11 bases in between. From germline, CDR1 is SNHLY and CDR2 FYNNEI. CDR3 in DNA: TGTGCCAGCAGTCGGGACATGGTCTACGAGCAGTACTTC. Translated: CASSRDMVYEQYF.

This chain uses TRBV7-9 with TRBJ2-7, with a weak D call TRBD2 (5 bases). CDR1 and CDR2 from the germline V gene are SEHNR and FQNEAQ (reference sequence). Trimming shortened V by 5 bases and J by 0 bases, and 14 bases separated the two germline ends. The CDR3 sequence is 15 residues long. CDR3 protein: CASSLRGRSSYEQYF. CDR3 sequence (DNA): TGTGCCAGCAGCCTGAGAGGGCGTAGCTCCTACGAGCAGTACTTC.

V gene TRBV5-5 combines with J gene TRBJ2-4; 8 nucleotides agree with TRBD2. The CDR3 covers 15 residues. Germline CDR1 and CDR2: SGHKS and YYEKEE (reference sequence). V trimming: 4 bases; J trimming: 3 bases; junction bases outside the gene matches: 6. The CDR3 here is CASSPGGAGKNIQYF. The CDR3 DNA is TGTGCCAGCAGCCCCGGGGGGGCGGGCAAAAACATTCAGTACTTC.

The rearrangement joins TRBV28 to TRBJ1-4; possible D gene TRBD1, 5 bases. Germline loops: CDR1 MDHEN, CDR2 SYDVKM. Trimming took off 8 bases at V and 4 bases at J, with 20 bases between the two ends. The CDR3 has 16 amino acids. The chain's CDR3 is CASGAEGSSINEKLFF. The CDR3 nucleotides read TGTGCCAGCGGAGCAGAGGGGAGCAGTATTAATGAAAAACTGTTTTTT.

CDR3 coding DNA: TGTGCCAGCGGCGACTATTCTATGGCAGATACGCAGTATTTT. This translates into CASGDYSMADTQYF. The rearrangement links TRBV7-3 to TRBJ2-3; D might be TRBD2 (5 bases). CDR1 and CDR2 (germline): SGHTA, FQGTGA. Trimming left V 8 bases short and J 4 bases short, with 16 bases between. The CDR3 loop spans 14 amino acids.

For the CDR3, the DNA is TGTGCCACCAGTGATTTGCCAGGGACAGGGCCCTACAATGAGCAGTTCTTC. It encodes CATSDLPGTGPYNEQFF. The J gene is TRBJ2-1, the V gene TRBV24-1, with 9 bases identical to TRBD1. CDR1 is KGHDR and CDR2 is SFDVKD in the germline V gene. The junction had 4 bases not matched to a gene; V was cut back by 0 bases and J by 2 bases. This CDR3 contains 17 residues.

The sample holds one count of this clone. The chain links TRBV3-1 (or the pseudogene TRBV3-2) to TRBJ1-4; D is perhaps TRBD1 (5 bases). The CDR3 contains 14 residues. Trimming removed 3 bases at V and 7 bases at J, with 12 bases between. Germline-derived CDR1 and CDR2 are LGHDT and YNNKEL (reference sequence). CDR3 amino acids: CASSQQGTSEKLFF. The CDR3 DNA follows: TGTGCCAGCAGCCAGCAGGGAACGAGTGAAAAACTGTTTTTT.

The chain links TRBV7-2 to TRBJ2-3, with 12 nucleotides matching TRBD2. Germline CDR1 reads SGHTA; CDR2 reads FQGNSA. The CDR3 length is 16 residues. The V and J ends lost 6 bases and 6 bases, in that order; junction bases with no gene match: 10. CDR3 sequence reads: CASSFRGTSGRDTQYF. CDR3 DNA: TGTGCCAGCAGTTTTAGGGGGACTAGCGGGCGGGATACGCAGTATTTT.

The chain recombines TRBV10-3 with TRBJ1-2, with unresolved D. CDR3 size: 12 residues. The germline V gene has CDR1 ENHRY and CDR2 SYGVKD. Deletions cut 3 bases from V and 6 bases from J, with 8 bases between. The CDR3 region is CAISDGAHGYTF. The CDR3 DNA is TGTGCCATCAGTGACGGTGCTCATGGCTACACCTTC.

This clone was counted between two and nine times. This chain uses TRBV2 with TRBJ2-1; 8 bases align to TRBD1. Trimming at V came to 4 bases and at J to 8 bases, leaving 13 bases not matched to a gene. There are 16 residues in the CDR3. CDR1 is SNHLY and CDR2 is FYNNEI in the germline V gene. CDR3 DNA: TGTGCCAGCAGTGTGGGGTCAGGGGGCTACGAGGATGAGCAGTTCTTC. Amino acids: CASSVGSGGYEDEQFF.

V usage is TRBV4-2 and J usage is TRBJ2-7; no clear D gene. Germline loops: CDR1 LGHNA, CDR2 YNFKEQ. The CDR3 consists of 12 residues. V lost 0 bases and J lost 3, with 3 bases in between. CDR3 protein: CASSQEDYEQYF. The CDR3 nucleotides read TGTGCCAGCAGCCAAGAAGACTACGAGCAGTACTTC.

This sequence joins TRBV9 and TRBJ2-7; a weak D match, TRBD2 (5 bases). Germline V gives CDR1 SGDLS, CDR2 YYNGEE. The germline V and J ends were trimmed by 1 base and 4 bases, with 12 bases remaining between them. This CDR3 comprises 14 residues. The CDR3 loop is CASSVHGRSYEQYF. The CDR3 coding sequence is TGTGCCAGCAGCGTACATGGGAGAAGTTACGAGCAGTACTTC.

The rearrangement uses TRBV5-1 and TRBJ2-7; the match to TRBD1 covers 10 bases. Germline V gene sequence: CDR1 SGHRS, CDR2 YFSETQ. This CDR3 has 13 amino acids. Trimming at V came to 4 bases and at J to 5 bases, leaving 3 bases not matched to a gene. The CDR3 protein is CASSLGQGNEQYF. DNA for the CDR3: TGCGCCAGCAGCCTGGGACAGGGGAACGAGCAGTACTTC.

V is TRBV9 and J is TRBJ2-1; TRBD2 matches 13 bases. CDR3 size: 15 residues. Germline V CDR1 and CDR2: SGDLS, YYNGEE. The trim removed 3 bases at V and 8 bases at J, leaving 5 bases unmatched. The CDR3 region is CASSGTSGSFDEQFF. CDR3 bases: TGTGCCAGCAGCGGGACTAGCGGGAGTTTCGATGAGCAGTTCTTC.

Only a few counts were recorded for this clone. The chain combines TRBV28 with TRBJ2-6, with 10 bases lining up with TRBD2. With 7 bases clipped from V and 0 bases from J, the junction kept 15 bases outside the gene matches. The CDR3 extends over 20 amino acids. CDR1 and CDR2 from the germline V gene are MDHEN and SYDVKM. The CDR3 loop reads CASTPGLAGEWASGANVLTF. CDR3 sequence (DNA): TGTGCCAGCACCCCCGGGCTAGCGGGAGAATGGGCCTCTGGGGCCAACGTCCTGACTTTC.

The rearrangement uses TRBV30 and TRBJ2-3; 11 nucleotides line up with TRBD2. V gave up 1 base and J gave up 10 bases; unmatched junction bases: 13. The CDR3 spans 16 residues. Germline V gene lookup returns CDR1 GTSNPN and CDR2 SVGIG (reference sequence). CDR3 in DNA: TGTGCCTGGAGTGGTGACGAAGTAGCGGGAGGGACTTCGCAGTATTTT. Protein sequence: CAWSGDEVAGGTSQYF. The full variable domain, rest sourced from reference TRBV30 and TRBJ2-3, is SQTIHQWPATLVQPVGSPLSLECTVEGTSNPNLYWYRQAAGRGLQLLFYSVGIGQISSEVPQNLSASRPQDRQFILSSKKLLLSDSGFYLCAWSGDEVAGGTSQYFGPGTRLTVL.

The chain couples TRBV4-2 to TRBJ1-1, with 8 positions matching TRBD1. The CDR3 is made up of 16 amino acids. The V segment lost 1 base and the J segment 3 bases; nucleotides outside the gene matches: 7. CDR1 LGHNA and CDR2 YNFKEQ come from the germline V gene. The CDR3 loop is CASSQGEGQADTEAFF. CDR3 sequence (DNA): TGTGCCAGCAGCCAAGGTGAGGGACAGGCGGACACTGAAGCTTTCTTT.

The rearrangement links TRBV7-9 to TRBJ2-7, with TRBD1 matching over 7 bases. Trimming cost V 5 bases and J 5 bases; bases outside gene matches: 6. From germline, CDR1 is SEHNR and CDR2 FQNEAQ (reference sequence). The CDR3 runs to 13 residues. This CDR3 reads CASSAPGTDEQYF. CDR3 nucleotides: TGTGCCAGCAGCGCCCCCGGGACAGACGAGCAGTACTTC.

The V and J genes are TRBV28 and TRBJ1-1, with no clear D. This CDR3 is built from 14 residues. Germline values: CDR1 MDHEN, CDR2 SYDVKM. Trimming left V 6 bases short and J 1 base short, with 12 bases between. CDR3 in amino acids: CASSNQGGNTEAFF. CDR3 sequence (DNA): TGTGCCAGCAGCAACCAAGGAGGGAACACTGAAGCTTTCTTT.